These 29 T cell receptor beta chains came from one sample sequenced in a study of shared clonotypes between healthy human individuals. Sequencing used immunoSEQ multiplex PCR; TCRdb keeps in-frame clones, though not all of them. This sample has around 530,000 clones, with around three quarters found just once. The sequenced sample was PBMCs. These receptors were taken from a woman in her thirties or forties in good health. Some clones in this sample may be carry-over from other donors' samples.

As for this clone: One end of the junction is discordant with germline, which a read error may explain. This chain joins TRBV4-3 and TRBJ2-7, with a weak D call TRBD1 (6 bases). Per the germline V gene, CDR1 is LGHNA and CDR2 is YSLEER. The CDR3 is 13 amino acids. The CDR3: CASSQDEGTTQGF. CDR3 coding DNA: TGCGCCAGCAGCCAAGATGAGGGGACCACACAGGGCTTC.

The gene calls are TRBV2 and TRBJ2-2; TRBD1 is a possible D gene (6 bases). The germline V gene encodes CDR1 SNHLY and CDR2 FYNNEI. Deletions cut 5 bases from V and 0 bases from J, with 10 bases between. The CDR3 totals 15 residues. CDR3 nucleotide sequence: TGTGCCAGCAGTCCCCAGGGGCCGAACACCGGGGAGCTGTTTTTT. Its translation is CASSPQGPNTGELFF.

Here the CDR3 DNA reads TGTGCCAGCAGTTTGTACCGGACAGGGAGTAATGAGCAGTTCTTC. Protein sequence: CASSLYRTGSNEQFF. The J gene is TRBJ2-1, the V gene TRBV28; TRBD1 matches at 8 bases. V dropped 3 bases and J dropped 7; count of bases not matched to a gene: 8. CDR1 is MDHEN and CDR2 is SYDVKM in the germline V gene. CDR3 length: 15 amino acids. The complete variable domain, with remaining parts taken from reference TRBV28 and TRBJ2-1, reads DVKVTQSSRYLVKRTGEKVFLECVQDMDHENMFWYRQDPGLGLRLIYFSYDVKMKEKGDIPEGYSVSREKKERFSLILESASTNQTSMYLCASSLYRTGSNEQFFGPGTRLTVL.

The V gene is TRBV6-5, the J gene TRBJ2-3, with D tentatively TRBD1 (5 bases). Trimming shortened V by 6 bases and J by 1 base, and 14 bases separated the two germline ends. CDR3 length: 15 residues. Germline loops: CDR1 MNHEY, CDR2 SVGAGI. Written as DNA, the CDR3 is TGTGCCAGCAGACGGACACGGGCGGGCACAGATACGCAGTATTTT. It encodes CASRRTRAGTDTQYF.

This clone was picked up one time. The chain combines TRBV19 with TRBJ1-2; the match to TRBD1 covers 8 bases. CDR3 length: 14 amino acids. The V segment lost 4 bases and the J segment 10 bases; nucleotides outside the gene matches: 11. Germline CDR1 reads LNHDA; CDR2 reads SQIVND (reference sequence). This CDR3 is CASSTSGGSPTYTF. DNA for the CDR3: TGTGCCAGTAGTACCTCAGGGGGCAGCCCTACCTACACCTTC.

About this clone itself: With only one base between it and a far larger clone, this is likely a read error. The chain couples TRBV7-2 to TRBJ2-3; D uncertain. This CDR3 is 14 amino acids long. Germline V lookup: CDR1 SGHTA, CDR2 FQGNSA. Trimming took 5 bases from V and 8 from J, leaving 17 bases between them. CDR3 sequence reads: CASSQDSSRATQYF. The CDR3 bases are TGTGCCAGCAGCCAAGATAGCAGCCGGGCTACGCAGTATTTT.

This rearrangement joins TRBV7-9 to TRBJ2-4; D not certain. Deletions cut 3 bases from V and 2 bases from J, with 11 bases between. Germline V gene lookup returns CDR1 SEHNR and CDR2 FQNEAQ (reference sequence). This CDR3 region has 15 residues. For the CDR3, the DNA is TGTGCCAGCAGCTTTGGAAAACCACCCAAAAACATTCAGTACTTC. Amino acids: CASSFGKPPKNIQYF. The whole variable domain, remainder taken from reference TRBV7-9 and TRBJ2-4, is DTGVSQNPRHKITKRGQNVTFRCDPISEHNRLYWYRQTLGQGPEFLTYFQNEAQLEKSRLLSDRFSAERPKGSFSTLEIQRTEQGDSAMYLCASSFGKPPKNIQYFGAGTRLSVL.

This chain joins TRBV28 and TRBJ1-1; no reliable D call. Per the germline V gene, CDR1 is MDHEN and CDR2 is SYDVKM. CDR3 length: 16 amino acids. V was cut by 2 bases and J by 3 bases, with 16 bases left in between. CDR3 coding DNA: TGTGCCAGCAGTTTAGTGGCAGATATGCGCTACACTGAAGCTTTCTTT. Translated, it gives CASSLVADMRYTEAFF.

The V call is TRBV5-1, the J call TRBJ1-1; TRBD1 is a possible D gene (5 bases). Trimming cost V 4 bases and J 1 base, with 14 bases left between them. Germline V gene sequence: CDR1 SGHRS, CDR2 YFSETQ. CDR3 length: 15 residues. CDR3 sequence: CASSTGQRPNTEAFF. The CDR3 coding sequence is TGCGCCAGCAGCACAGGACAACGACCGAACACTGAAGCTTTCTTT.

In its sample, this clone was seen a few times. Other DNA sequences in this sample translate to the same CDR3. The V and J genes are TRBV7-2 and TRBJ2-7; TRBD2 matches 7 bases. Germline CDR1 SGHTA, CDR2 FQGNSA. V dropped 3 bases and J dropped 6; count of bases not matched to a gene: 5. The CDR3 contains 13 residues. The CDR3 DNA is TGTGCCAGCAGCTTTGGGGGGAGGGCCGAGCAGTACTTC. It yields the protein CASSFGGRAEQYF. Variable domain in full (rest from reference TRBV7-2 and TRBJ2-7): GAGVSQSPSNKVTEKGKDVELRCDPISGHTALYWYRQSLGQGLEFLIYFQGNSAPDKSGLPSDRFSAERTGGSVSTLTIQRTQQEDSAVYLCASSFGGRAEQYFGPGTRLTVT.

This chain links TRBV28 with TRBJ2-6; 7 positions match TRBD1. CDR3 length equals 15 residues. The ends lost 6 bases at V and 2 bases at J; junction bases unmatched: 4. Germline-derived CDR1 and CDR2 are MDHEN and SYDVKM. CDR3 sequence reads: CASSLTGTGANVLTF. CDR3 nucleotides: TGTGCCAGCAGCCTGACAGGGACTGGGGCCAACGTCCTGACTTTC.

V is TRBV5-4 and J is TRBJ2-1, with 10 bases aligning to TRBD2. This CDR3 has 17 residues. V lost 3 bases to trimming and J lost 5 bases; unmatched junction nucleotides: 11. The V gene's germline CDR1 is SGHNT and CDR2 YYREEE (reference sequence). CDR3 DNA sequence: TGTGCCAGCAGCTCATTGTGGGGGACTAGCGTTCACAATGAGCAGTTCTTC. Amino acid sequence: CASSSLWGTSVHNEQFF.

The chain joins TRBV19 to TRBJ2-1; possibly TRBD2 for D (6 bases). This CDR3 has 13 residues. V was shortened by 5 bases and J by 4 bases, with 9 bases between the two germline ends. Germline CDR1 reads LNHDA; CDR2 reads SQIVND (reference sequence). CDR3 amino acids: CASSLGGYNEQFF. CDR3 sequence (DNA): TGTGCCAGTAGTTTGGGGGGTTACAATGAGCAGTTCTTC.

The chain employs TRBV7-9 and TRBJ1-1, with 7 bases identical to TRBD1. CDR3 size: 14 residues. V lost 5 bases, J lost 5 bases, and 8 bases stayed unmatched. Germline V CDR1 and CDR2: SEHNR, FQNEAQ (reference sequence). CDR3 amino acids: CASSADRVWTEAFF. Written as DNA, the CDR3 is TGTGCCAGCAGCGCAGACAGGGTGTGGACTGAAGCTTTCTTT.

This clone was detected only once. The CDR3 sequence is CASSITGPIINQPQHF. The CDR3 nucleotides read TGTGCCAGCAGTATAACGGGACCGATTATAAACCAGCCCCAGCATTTT. V gene TRBV27 combines with J gene TRBJ1-5; TRBD1 is a possible D gene (5 bases). CDR1 and CDR2 (germline): MNHEY, SMNVEV (reference sequence). V was pared by 5 bases and J by 7 bases, with 21 bases between. The CDR3 spans 16 residues.

This chain uses TRBV28 with TRBJ2-5, with TRBD1 identical over 7 bases. The end of the DNA fits TRBJ2-7 better, so the J call may be wrong. This CDR3 has 15 amino acids. Per the germline V gene, CDR1 is MDHEN and CDR2 is SYDVKM. DNA of the CDR3: TGTGCCAGCAGTACCGGTCGGGACAGCTCCTACGAGCAGTACTTC. Protein product: CASSTGRDSSYEQYF.

This clone was seen a single time. The chain couples TRBV5-1 to TRBJ2-3, with TRBD2 matching 10 bases. CDR3 length: 14 residues. The V gene end was trimmed by 5 bases and the J gene end by 6 bases; junction bases not matched to a gene: 6. The germline CDR1 and CDR2 sequences are SGHRS and YFSETQ. DNA for the CDR3: TGCGCCAGCAGTTGGCAGACTAGCGGGGATACGCAGTATTTT. This encodes CASSWQTSGDTQYF.

A single count supports this clone. The chain recombines TRBV2 with TRBJ2-2; D is tentatively TRBD1 or TRBD2 (5 bases each). Germline V CDR1 and CDR2: SNHLY, FYNNEI. V lost 6 bases, J lost 6 bases, and 14 bases lay in between. The CDR3 is 14 amino acids. The CDR3 region is CASSPPRGAGELFF. The CDR3 bases are TGTGCCAGCAGCCCTCCGAGGGGTGCCGGGGAGCTGTTTTTT.

The chain joins TRBV7-3 to TRBJ2-5, with D maybe TRBD2 (5 bases). The V gene's germline CDR1 is SGHTA and CDR2 FQGTGA. V was pared by 5 bases and J by 0 bases, with 7 bases between. The CDR3 consists of 13 residues. The CDR3 nucleotides read TGTGCCAGCAGCCGAGCGGACCAAGAGACCCAGTACTTC. Translated: CASSRADQETQYF.

J is TRBJ2-3 and V is TRBV7-3, with no clear D. Trimming pared 5 bases from V and 2 bases from J, leaving 8 bases between. This CDR3 region has 13 residues. CDR1 and CDR2 (germline): SGHTA, FQGTGA. The CDR3 DNA reads as TGTGCCAGCAGCCGCAAAAACACAGATACGCAGTATTTT. It translates to CASSRKNTDTQYF.

The CDR3 spells CASRQAGASYEQYF. The CDR3 nucleotides are TGTGCCAGTAGGCAGGCAGGGGCGTCCTACGAGCAGTACTTC. The J gene is TRBJ2-7, the V gene TRBV19, with TRBD1 as a possible D gene (6 bases). Germline loops: CDR1 LNHDA, CDR2 SQIVND (reference sequence). The CDR3 totals 14 residues. V lost 6 bases and J lost 1, with 13 bases in between.

This clone was found a few times. The rearrangement joins TRBV9 to TRBJ2-2; TRBD1 matches at 8 bases. Germline lookup yields CDR1 SGDLS and CDR2 YYNGEE. This CDR3 region has 18 residues. V dropped 4 bases and J dropped 2; count of bases not matched to a gene: 13. In nucleotides, the CDR3 is TGTGCCAGCAGCTTCCGACAGGGGCGGCCGAAAAACACCGGGGAGCTGTTTTTT. It yields the protein CASSFRQGRPKNTGELFF.

The J gene is TRBJ2-3, the V gene TRBV11-3; either TRBD1 or TRBD2 may fit D (5 bases each). The CDR3 sequence is 15 residues long. The ends were cut back, 5 bases at V and 4 bases at J, with 16 bases in the middle. Germline-derived CDR1 and CDR2 are SGHNT and YENEEA. Here the CDR3 DNA reads TGTGCCAGCAGCCCGGGACGGACTTTCGCAGATACGCAGTATTTT. Encoded protein: CASSPGRTFADTQYF.

This sequence joins TRBV7-3 and TRBJ2-3, with 8 bases lining up with TRBD1. V shed 4 bases, J shed 3 bases, and the junction held 6 bases outside the gene matches. The CDR3 totals 15 residues. Germline V lookup: CDR1 SGHTA, CDR2 FQGTGA. The CDR3 coding sequence is TGTGCCAGCAGCTCTCAACAGGGGGGTACAGATACGCAGTATTTT. As protein: CASSSQQGGTDTQYF.

This rearrangement joins TRBV5-1 to TRBJ2-7; 7 bases agree with TRBD2. Germline CDR1 reads SGHRS; CDR2 reads YFSETQ. V gave up 0 bases and J gave up 5 bases; unmatched junction bases: 5. The CDR3 runs 14 residues. CDR3 sequence reads: CASSLGLALDEQYF. DNA for the CDR3: TGCGCCAGCAGCTTGGGACTAGCTCTCGACGAGCAGTACTTC.

CDR3 loop: CAWSVQRPHEQYF. CDR3 sequence (DNA): TGTGCCTGGAGTGTACAGAGACCCCACGAGCAGTACTTC. The J gene is TRBJ2-7, the V gene TRBV30; D remains unclear. Germline V gene sequence: CDR1 GTSNPN, CDR2 SVGIG (reference sequence). Deletions cut 0 bases from V and 5 bases from J, with 11 bases between. The CDR3 sequence is 13 residues long.

This chain links TRBV5-1 with TRBJ1-4; the D gene is possibly TRBD1 (5 bases). V lost 2 bases, J lost 0 bases, and 8 bases lay in between. Germline V gene data show CDR1 as SGHRS and CDR2 as YFSETQ. The CDR3 extends over 15 amino acids. The CDR3 region is CASSFDRTTNEKLFF. The CDR3 bases are TGCGCCAGCAGCTTCGACAGAACAACTAATGAAAAACTGTTTTTT. Filled out from reference TRBV5-1 and TRBJ1-4, the complete variable domain reads KAGVTQTPRYLIKTRGQQVTLSCSPISGHRSVSWYQQTPGQGLQFLFEYFSETQRNKGNFPGRFSGRQFSNSRSEMNVSTLELGDSALYLCASSFDRTTNEKLFFGSGTQLSVL.

This clone was counted a single time. The chain links TRBV5-1 to TRBJ2-7; D ambiguous. Looked up from germline, CDR1 is SGHRS and CDR2 is YFSETQ. This CDR3 contains 15 residues. V was cut by 5 bases and J by 3 bases, with 18 bases left in between. The CDR3 here is CASRLNSVSFYEQYF. The CDR3 DNA reads as TGCGCCAGCAGGCTGAACAGCGTCTCGTTCTACGAGCAGTACTTC. Using reference TRBV5-1 and TRBJ2-7 for the parts outside the CDR3, the full variable domain is KAGVTQTPRYLIKTRGQQVTLSCSPISGHRSVSWYQQTPGQGLQFLFEYFSETQRNKGNFPGRFSGRQFSNSRSEMNVSTLELGDSALYLCASRLNSVSFYEQYFGPGTRLTVT.

This rearrangement joins TRBV7-2 to TRBJ2-1, with TRBD2 matching 14 bases. V gave up 4 bases and J gave up 8 bases; unmatched junction bases: 4. This CDR3 has 15 amino acids. From germline, CDR1 is SGHTA and CDR2 FQGNSA. The CDR3 region is CASSWTSGRSDEQFF. CDR3 nucleotide sequence: TGTGCCAGCAGCTGGACTAGCGGGAGGAGCGATGAGCAGTTCTTC. Combining the CDR3 with reference TRBV7-2 and TRBJ2-1 gives the whole variable domain GAGVSQSPSNKVTEKGKDVELRCDPISGHTALYWYRQSLGQGLEFLIYFQGNSAPDKSGLPSDRFSAERTGGSVSTLTIQRTQQEDSAVYLCASSWTSGRSDEQFFGPGTRLTVL.